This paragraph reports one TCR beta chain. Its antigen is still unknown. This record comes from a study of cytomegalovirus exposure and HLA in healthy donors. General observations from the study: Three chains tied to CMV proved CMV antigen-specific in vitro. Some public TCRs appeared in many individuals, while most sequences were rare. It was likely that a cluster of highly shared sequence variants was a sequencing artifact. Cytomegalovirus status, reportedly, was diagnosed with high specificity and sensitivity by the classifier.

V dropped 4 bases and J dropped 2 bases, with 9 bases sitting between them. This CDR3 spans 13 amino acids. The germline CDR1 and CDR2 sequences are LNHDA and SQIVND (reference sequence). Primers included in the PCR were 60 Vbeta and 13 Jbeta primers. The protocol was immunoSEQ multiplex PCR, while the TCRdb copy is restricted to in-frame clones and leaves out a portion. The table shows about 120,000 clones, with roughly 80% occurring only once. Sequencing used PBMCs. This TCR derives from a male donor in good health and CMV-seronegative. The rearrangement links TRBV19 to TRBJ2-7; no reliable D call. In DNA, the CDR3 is TGTGCCAGTAGTACCAAATCAGCCTACGAGCAGTACTTC. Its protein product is CASSTKSAYEQYF.